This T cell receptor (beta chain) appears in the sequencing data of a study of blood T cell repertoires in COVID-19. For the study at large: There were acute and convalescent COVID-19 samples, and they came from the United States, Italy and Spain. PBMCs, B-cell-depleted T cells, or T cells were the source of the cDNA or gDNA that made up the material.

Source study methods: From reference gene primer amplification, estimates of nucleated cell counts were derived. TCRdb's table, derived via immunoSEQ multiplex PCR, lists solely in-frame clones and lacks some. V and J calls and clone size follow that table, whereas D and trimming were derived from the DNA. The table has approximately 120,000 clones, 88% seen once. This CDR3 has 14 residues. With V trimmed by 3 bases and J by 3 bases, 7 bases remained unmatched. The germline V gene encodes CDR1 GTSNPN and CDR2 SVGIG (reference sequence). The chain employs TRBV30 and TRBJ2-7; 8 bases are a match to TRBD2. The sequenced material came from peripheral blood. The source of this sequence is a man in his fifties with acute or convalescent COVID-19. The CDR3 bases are TGTGCCTGGAGCCGCTTAGCGGGACTCTACGAGCAGTACTTC. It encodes CAWSRLAGLYEQYF. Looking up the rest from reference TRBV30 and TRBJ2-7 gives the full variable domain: SQTIHQWPATLVQPVGSPLSLECTVEGTSNPNLYWYRQAAGRGLQLLFYSVGIGQISSEVPQNLSASRPQDRQFILSSKKLLLSDSGFYLCAWSRLAGLYEQYFGPGTRLTVT.